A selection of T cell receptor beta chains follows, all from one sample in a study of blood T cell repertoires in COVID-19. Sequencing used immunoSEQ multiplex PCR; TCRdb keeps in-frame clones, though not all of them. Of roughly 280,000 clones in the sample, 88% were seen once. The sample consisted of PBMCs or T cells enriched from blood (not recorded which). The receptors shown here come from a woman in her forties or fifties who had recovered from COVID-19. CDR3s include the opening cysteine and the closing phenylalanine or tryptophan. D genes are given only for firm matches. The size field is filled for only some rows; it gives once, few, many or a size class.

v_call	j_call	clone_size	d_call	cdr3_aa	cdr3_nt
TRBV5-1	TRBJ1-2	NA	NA	CASSSSTGVGYTF	TGCGCCAGCAGCTCAAGCACGGGGGTTGGCTACACCTTC
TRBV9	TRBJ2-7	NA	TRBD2	CASSVGGAGYSYEQYF	TGTGCCAGCAGCGTAGGGGGAGCGGGGTACTCCTACGAGCAGTACTTC
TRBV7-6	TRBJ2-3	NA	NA	CASSGDGLSTQYF	TGTGCCAGCAGCGGCGACGGACTAAGTACGCAGTATTTT
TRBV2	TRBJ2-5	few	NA	CASSEQGGETQYF	TGTGCCAGCAGTGAACAGGGGGGAGAGACCCAGTACTTC
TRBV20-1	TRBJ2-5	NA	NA	CSASVGTGEQETQYF	TGCAGTGCTAGTGTGGGTACGGGAGAGCAAGAGACCCAGTACTTC
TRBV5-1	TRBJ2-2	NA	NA	CASSLTAANTGELFF	TGCGCCAGCAGCTTGACAGCAGCGAACACCGGGGAGCTGTTTTTT
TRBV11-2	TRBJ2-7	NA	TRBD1	CASSFPDRVTEQYF	TGTGCCAGCAGCTTTCCGGACAGGGTTACCGAGCAGTACTTC
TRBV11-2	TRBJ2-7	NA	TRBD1	CASSLVRTGINEQYF	TGTGCCAGCAGCTTAGTTCGGACAGGGATCAACGAGCAGTACTTC
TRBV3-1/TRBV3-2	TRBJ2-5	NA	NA	CASSLNSPRGTQYF	TGTGCCAGCAGCCTGAACTCTCCACGGGGGACCCAGTACTTC
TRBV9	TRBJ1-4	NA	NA	CASSVAAGDADEKLFF	TGTGCCAGCAGCGTAGCGGCAGGGGACGCGGATGAAAAACTGTTTTTT
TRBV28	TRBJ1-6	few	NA	CASSIKQGSLHF	TGTGCCAGCAGTATCAAACAGGGCTCCCTCCACTTT
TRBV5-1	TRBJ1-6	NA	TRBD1	CASSLETQGARSPLHF	TGCGCCAGCAGCTTGGAAACTCAGGGGGCTCGTTCACCCCTCCACTTT
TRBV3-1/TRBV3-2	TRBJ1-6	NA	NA	CASSRRDTESPLHF	TGTGCCAGCAGCCGTCGGGACACGGAATCACCCCTCCACTTT
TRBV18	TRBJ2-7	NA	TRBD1	CASSPLGQGISYEQYF	TGTGCCAGCTCACCCCTTGGACAGGGCATCTCCTACGAGCAGTACTTC
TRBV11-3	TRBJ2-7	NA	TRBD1	CASSKDRGSEQYF	TGTGCCAGCAGCAAGGACAGGGGTTCCGAGCAGTACTTC
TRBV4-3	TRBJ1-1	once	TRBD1	CASSQKQGGGTEAFF	TGCGCCAGCAGCCAAAAACAGGGGGGTGGAACTGAAGCTTTCTTT
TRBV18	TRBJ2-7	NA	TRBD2	CASQAGGDNYEQYF	TGTGCCAGCCAAGCCGGGGGGGACAACTACGAGCAGTACTTC
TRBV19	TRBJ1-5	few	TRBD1	CASSNRGTQPQHF	TGTGCCAGTAGCAACAGGGGAACTCAGCCCCAGCATTTT